What follows describes a single T cell receptor (beta chain). Profiling relied on immunoSEQ multiplex PCR, and the TCRdb table lists in-frame clones only, not all of them. Of 250,000 to 300,000 clones in the sample, roughly 80% were seen once. The CDR3 extends over 15 amino acids. Germline CDR1 and CDR2: LNHDA and SQIVND (reference sequence). Trimming cost V 9 bases and J 4 bases, with 18 bases left between them. The data originate from a study of blood T cell repertoires in COVID-19. On the study more broadly: COVID-19 samples, acute and convalescent, were from the United States, Italy and Spain.

V gene TRBV19 combines with J gene TRBJ2-2; tentatively, D is TRBD1 (5 bases). The source material was PBMCs or T cells enriched from blood (not recorded which). This receptor was obtained from a man aged 40-55 years who had been exposed to COVID-19. Here the CDR3 DNA reads TGTGCCAGCCTTTCCCGGAGAAGGGGCACCGGGGAGCTGTTTTTT. It translates to CASLSRRRGTGELFF.